This T cell receptor beta chain stems from a study of T cells in pancreatic ductal adenocarcinoma. The protocol was immunoSEQ multiplex PCR, while the TCRdb copy is restricted to in-frame clones and leaves out a portion. The sample yields about 31,000 clones, over 85% seen once. Selected pancreatic ductal adenocarcinoma patients had undergone surgery without neoadjuvant therapy. This clone occurred once. The CDR3 covers 16 residues. Germline V lookup: CDR1 LNHNV, CDR2 YYDKDF (reference sequence). V was pared by 3 bases and J by 8 bases, with 14 bases of the junction left unmatched. The chain joins TRBV15 to TRBJ1-2; TRBD1 matches 8 bases. The TCR comes from a human donor with pancreatic ductal adenocarcinoma. Material for sequencing was PBMCs. The DNA of the CDR3 is TGTGCCACCAGCAGGCCACCACAGGGGGGTAAGGACGGCTACACCTTC. It is translated as CATSRPPQGGKDGYTF.